Listed below are T cell receptor beta chains from one sample, sequenced in a study of cytomegalovirus exposure and HLA in healthy donors. Sequenced by immunoSEQ multiplex PCR; TCRdb stores in-frame clones only, minus some. The table has around 99,000 clones, under 80% seen once; the top ten hold around 13%. The material sequenced was PBMCs. The receptors here all came from a woman between 35 and 50 years old in good health and CMV-seropositive. Both conserved end residues are part of each CDR3. The order of the fields is clone size, D gene, J gene, V gene, CDR3 protein, CDR3 DNA. The D gene is left open where the match is weak. Only part of the rows carry a size: once, few, many, or a class if the clone is expanded.

once | TRBD2 | TRBJ2-5 | TRBV5-6 | CASSKSSGGFETQYF | TGTGCCAGCAGCAAATCGAGCGGGGGGTTTGAGACCCAGTACTTC
. | . | TRBJ2-4 | TRBV4-1 | CASSHPGLAKNIQYF | TGCGCCAGCAGCCATCCGGGGTTAGCCAAAAACATTCAGTACTTC
. | TRBD1 | TRBJ1-1 | TRBV7-9 | CASSLGQGVVDTEAFF | TGTGCCAGCAGCCTGGGACAGGGGGTTGTAGACACTGAAGCTTTCTTT
. | TRBD1 | TRBJ1-4 | TRBV9 | CASSETGDEKLFF | TGTGCCAGCAGCGAGACAGGGGATGAAAAACTGTTTTTT
. | TRBD2 | TRBJ2-3 | TRBV10-3 | CAISESTAGDYTDTQYF | TGTGCCATCAGTGAGTCGACAGCGGGGGACTACACAGATACGCAGTATTTT
. | . | TRBJ2-5 | TRBV21-1 | CASSNSRRETQYF | TGTGCCAGCAGCAACTCCAGGAGGGAGACCCAGTACTTC
. | . | TRBJ2-4 | TRBV10-3 | CAISKEGGGAKNIQYF | TGTGCCATCAGTAAAGAAGGGGGTGGGGCCAAAAACATTCAGTACTTC
. | TRBD1 | TRBJ1-1 | TRBV5-5 | CASSHRQGNEAFF | TGTGCCAGCAGCCATAGACAGGGCAATGAAGCTTTCTTT
. | TRBD2 | TRBJ2-5 | TRBV5-1 | CASSPGLAGPQETQYF | TGCGCCAGCAGCCCAGGACTAGCGGGGCCCCAAGAGACCCAGTACTTC
. | . | TRBJ1-5 | TRBV28 | CASSLDGDQPQHF | TGTGCCAGCAGTCTTGACGGGGATCAGCCCCAGCATTTT
few | . | TRBJ1-1 | TRBV7-3 | CASSPGRNTEAFF | TGTGCCAGCAGCCCAGGCAGGAACACTGAAGCTTTCTTT
. | . | TRBJ1-2 | TRBV9 | CASNLGAATYGYTF | TGTGCCAGCAACCTGGGGGCAGCAACCTATGGCTACACCTTC
. | TRBD2 | TRBJ2-3 | TRBV7-2 | CASSLGLAGDTQYF | TGTGCCAGCAGCTTAGGCCTAGCGGGGGATACGCAGTATTTT
few | . | TRBJ1-2 | TRBV2 | CASSEMSGTNYGYTF | TGTGCCAGCAGTGAGATGTCAGGAACTAACTATGGCTACACCTTC
. | TRBD1 | TRBJ1-2 | TRBV5-4 | CASRADRVGYGYTF | TGTGCCAGCAGAGCCGACAGGGTGGGCTATGGCTACACCTTC
. | TRBD2 | TRBJ2-5 | TRBV4-3 | CASSHGLAGEETQYF | TGCGCCAGCAGCCACGGACTAGCGGGAGAAGAGACCCAGTACTTC
. | TRBD1 | TRBJ2-5 | TRBV4-1 | CATGGRETQYF | TGCGCCACAGGGGGCCGGGAGACCCAGTACTTC
. | . | TRBJ2-6 | TRBV7-9 | CASRPTGTILSGANVLTF | TGTGCCAGCAGACCGACAGGCACTATACTCTCTGGGGCCAACGTCCTGACTTTC
. | . | TRBJ1-2 | TRBV10-3 | CAISESNQDGYTF | TGTGCCATCAGTGAGTCGAATCAGGATGGCTACACCTTC
once | TRBD2 | TRBJ2-7 | TRBV13 | CASSLSSGGNYEQYF | TGTGCCAGCAGCTTATCTAGCGGGGGCAACTACGAGCAGTACTTC
. | TRBD1 | TRBJ2-3 | TRBV2 | CASSRPRDRSTDTQYF | TGTGCCAGCAGCAGACCCCGGGACAGATCAACAGATACGCAGTATTTT
. | TRBD2 | TRBJ2-1 | TRBV19 | CAPASGGYNEQFF | TGTGCCCCCGCCAGCGGGGGCTACAATGAGCAGTTCTTC